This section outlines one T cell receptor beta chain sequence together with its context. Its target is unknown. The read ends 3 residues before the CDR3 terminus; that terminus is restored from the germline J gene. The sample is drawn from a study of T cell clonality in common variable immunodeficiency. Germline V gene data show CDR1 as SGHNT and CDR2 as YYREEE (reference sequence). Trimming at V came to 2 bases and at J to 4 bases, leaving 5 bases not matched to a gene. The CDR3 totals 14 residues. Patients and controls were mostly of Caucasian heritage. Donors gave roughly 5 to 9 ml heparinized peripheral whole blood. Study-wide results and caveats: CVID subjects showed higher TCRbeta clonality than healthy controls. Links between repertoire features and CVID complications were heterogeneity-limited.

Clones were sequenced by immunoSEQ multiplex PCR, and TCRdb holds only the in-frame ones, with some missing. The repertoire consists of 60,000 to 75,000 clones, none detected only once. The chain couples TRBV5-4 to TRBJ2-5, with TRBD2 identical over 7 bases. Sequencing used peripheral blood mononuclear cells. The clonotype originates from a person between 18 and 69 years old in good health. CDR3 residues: CASSFSLAGETQYF. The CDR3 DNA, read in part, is TGTGCCAGCAGCTTTAGTTTAGCGGGAGAGACC.